This T cell receptor (beta chain) was found in a study of T cell responses to AZD1222 COVID-19 vaccine. As concerns this clone: The antigen remains undetermined.

Study observations and caveats: Variant regions that are unmutated are reportedly the target of nearly half of spike-specific TCRs. Samples come after the peak T cell response, not at day 14. Spike-spanning, vaccine-associated CD4 TCRs were dominant at 160-218 and 743-854. Among the donors, most were white British and more were female, and clonal diversity was possibly underestimated.

The table came from immunoSEQ multiplex PCR; TCRdb's copy has only in-frame clones and leaves some out. The sample has around 120,000 clones; around 94% are singletons. This CDR3 comprises 14 residues. Germline assignment: CDR1 LNHDA and CDR2 SQIVND (reference sequence). V lost 4 bases, J lost 7 bases, and 15 bases lay in between. The chain is built from TRBV19 and TRBJ2-3; D perhaps matches TRBD2 (6 bases). The sample here was peripheral blood, taken on day 0 of AZD1222 vaccination. The receptor was derived from an adult in good health. This CDR3 is CASSSSSGSYTQYF. The CDR3 DNA reads TGTGCCAGTAGTAGTTCTTCCGGGAGTTATACGCAGTATTTT.